The subject of this entry is one T cell receptor beta chain. No antigen is known for it. Relative to the germline gene, one junction end is altered; a read error may explain this. From the cysteine through the phenylalanine, the CDR3 covers 15 amino acids. Kept here is only the CDR3 DNA, which spans 45 bases and is read in frame from base 1. The CDR1 and CDR2 encoded by the germline V gene are LGHNA and YSLEER. The data originate from a study of cytomegalovirus exposure and HLA in healthy donors (dated by TCRdb to the late 2010s). In the study overall: According to an earlier analysis of 587 of the donors, 150 million to 200 million T cells yielded roughly 110 million unique TCR beta sequences and approximately 300 Gb of sequence data. About 310 gigabases of sequencing data and tens of millions of unique TCR sequences were included in an early release covering about 700 HLA-typed donors. The genetic ancestry cluster associated with self-reported Caucasian donors included approximately 85% of the approximately 400 genotyped donors. The aim of the study was to test whether cataloging public T cell receptors could identify signatures of past pathogen exposure. Using immunosequencing, the study profiled T cell repertoires from roughly 650 subjects and related those repertoires to cytomegalovirus serostatus. Besides the first cohort of roughly 700 subjects, a separate validation cohort made up of roughly 120 different subjects was used. To predict cytomegalovirus infection status, the study brought together high-throughput TCR immunosequencing, statistical association of individual TCRs with disease status, and machine learning. A later analysis re-examined previously published TCR beta repertoires from just over 650 donors and added high-resolution HLA genotyping to investigate patterns of TCR occurrence. The later analysis used no new phenotypic data to find candidate immune exposures, relying instead on TCR beta sequences and their occurrence across donors. An earlier analysis of some 500 of the donors used high-throughput TCR beta sequencing to judge whether each TCR beta V gene segment behaved as functional or pseudogenic. Alongside the repertoire data, information on donor age, sex, ethnicity and CMV serostatus was compiled. In a later genetic analysis, genome-wide SNP genotypes for about three fifths of the roughly 670 donors were used, and that subset was treated as a discovery cohort. Every discovery cohort repertoire had been produced on one sequencing platform. HLA typing included class I and class II loci at four-digit resolution. The number of typed donors differed by locus: roughly 629-640 for A, B, C, DRB1 and DQB1; some 540 for DQA1; 606 for DPA1; and around 470 for DPB1. Four or five DR-DQ haplotypes were handled as single units for association and clustering because linkage in the cohort was strong. Among 398 genotyped donors of the cohort, an average of approximately 230,000 unique TCR beta nucleotide sequences were sequenced per donor, approximately 20% of them non-productive. General findings and caveats noted by the study authors: A later genetic analysis reported fewer N-insertions in productive TCRs among donors in an Asian-associated ancestry cluster than the roughly 620-donor mean. The cohort was sequenced for TCR beta chains only, and without alpha or paired-chain data the features that could be detected were limited. The earlier analysis of about 600 of the donors excluded approximately 15 rarely observed V segments, including chromosome 9 orphons, because counts were too low. The classifier was reported to diagnose cytomegalovirus status with high specificity and sensitivity in both the original cohort and the validation cohort. In a later analysis, the rate of TCR association differed among HLA loci, with DRB1 alleles having the most associated TCRs and HLA-C alleles having the fewest. A cluster of highly shared sequence variants was judged likely to represent a technical artifact of the sequencing pipeline. Because the 87-base-pair reads could not distinguish some IMGT-functional V segments, including TRBV6-2 and TRBV6-3, those segments were excluded. Roughly uniform sequencing depth across donors was assumed in presence/absence analyses, although this assumption may not hold. A total of about 180 TCR beta chains were listed by the study as associated with cytomegalovirus. A later genetic analysis associated a missense DCLRE1C variant with V-gene and J-gene trimming of TCR beta chains, and an independent cohort replicated the association. In an earlier analysis of about 550 of the donors, most TCR beta V segments were observed in productive rearrangements about 87% or about 30% of the time, broadly matching IMGT annotations. A further reported finding was that TCR beta sequences accurately predicted the HLA-A and HLA-B alleles for most subjects in the first cohort. Because some donors lacked HLA typing at each locus, the association tests relied only on the typed subset. The authors suggested that the approach could potentially be extended to other disease states and immunological phenotypes. Correlated functional status among segregating V segments might be attributable to linkage disequilibrium, but an unknown experimental factor could not be ruled out. CMV serostatus was the only immune exposure information available for the cohort. In a later analysis, 16,951 TCR beta sequences were associated with specific HLA alleles at a false discovery rate of 0.05. Most TCR sequences were observed very rarely across donors, whereas some public TCRs were present in many individuals. In vitro tests confirmed that a few of the cytomegalovirus-associated TCR beta chains recognize cytomegalovirus antigens. When HLA alleles, especially DR and DQ, strongly co-occurred, TCR associations were difficult to assign to individual alleles. According to a later analysis, most CMV-associated TCR beta chains appeared to be HLA-restricted, and the HLA associations seemed to be driven largely by CMV exposure. According to a later analysis, parvovirus B19, influenza, CMV and Epstein-Barr virus appeared linked to several top co-occurrence clusters. In a later analysis, HLA-associated TCR beta chains were found to be more clonally expanded and to have lower generation probabilities than equally common non-associated chains.

Receptor amplification or capture employed the immunoSEQ multiplex PCR assay. For the multiplex PCR, a mixture combining 60 forward primers for TCR Vbeta segments and 13 reverse primers for TCR Jbeta segments was used. Amplification of the CDR3 region of rearranged TCR beta genes was performed with a multiplex PCR assay on genomic DNA. Amplified TCR beta libraries were sequenced as 87-base-pair reads on the Illumina HiSeq System. On the authors' methods: A later analysis counted some 80 million unique TCR beta chains across the approximately 700 repertoires, and roughly 10 million of these chains were shared by at least two donors. Raw reads were error-corrected and collapsed into unique sequences by a nearest-neighbor algorithm in which closely related sequences were merged to remove PCR and sequencing errors. CDR3 sequences were aligned to IMGT reference sequences to assign V, D and J gene segments. For a sequence to be retained, at least a six-nucleotide match to both a V gene segment and a J gene segment was required. A rearrangement was called productive if the CDR3 had no stop codons and remained in frame with V and J, and every other rearrangement was called non-productive. Following IMGT convention, CDR3 was defined as the stretch from the second conserved V-encoded cysteine up to the conserved J-encoded phenylalanine. In an earlier analysis of more than 550 of the donors, sequences lacking an unambiguous match to a single V gene segment were excluded. An earlier analysis of fewer than 750 of the donors classified V segments as functional when productive rearrangements were above 56.7% and as segregating when the standard deviation between donors was above 5%. To diagnose cytomegalovirus status from the catalog of TCR beta chain sequences, a statistical classification framework was built. V and J gene assignment, in a later analysis, came from comparing TCR nucleotide sequences with IMGT/GENE-DB human TR gene sequences. The TCRdist pipeline was used in a later analysis to assign CDR3 sequences and most-parsimonious VDJ recombination scenarios. In a later analysis, each TCR beta chain was defined by its CDR3 amino acid sequence together with its V-gene family, and reads lacking a unique V-gene family were excluded. In a later analysis, several hundred highly shared, low-generation-probability nucleotide sequences were removed to address suspected cross-contamination and a sequencing artifact. In a later analysis, a clonal expansion index was calculated for each public chain from normalized within-repertoire ranks of inferred template counts. Generation probabilities in a later analysis came from a VDJ recombination model fitted to out-of-frame rearrangements, and those results were checked against IGoR. A later analysis scored TCR-TCR, TCR-HLA and TCR-CMV co-occurrence with hypergeometric tests, applying a repertoire-size bias correction to TCR pairs. A later analysis estimated false discovery rates by permuting HLA or CMV assignments 20 times. In a later analysis, co-occurring TCRs were grouped using DBSCAN, with TCRdist sequence similarity added in when clustering inside HLA-allele-positive subsets. Co-occurrence clustering excluded repertoires with fewer than 30,000 or more than 120,000 public chains, plus five with anomalous nucleotide sharing. TCRdb limited this immuneACCESS table to in-frame rearrangements with V and J called. A share of clones is missing; checked studies link under half to unresolved V genes, and the rest is unexplained. Clonal size and the V and J genes are those of that table, whereas D and trimming came from the DNA. The sample records fewer than 150,000 clones, around 69% of which are singletons. 8.2% of the sample is in the top ten clones.

In total, about 650 healthy bone marrow donors made up the cohort. Cohort members were all nominally healthy when sampled, although unrecorded immune exposures were likely present. The donor tested CMV seropositive, placing the donor among the approximately 290 seropositive members of the cohort. Every donor gave a peripheral blood sample, and the peripheral blood mononuclear cells from that sample were used for TCR beta sequencing. The Qiagen DNeasy Blood Extraction Kit was used to extract genomic DNA from the blood cell samples. This clonotype was obtained from a woman in her 40s in good health and CMV-seropositive. The rearrangement combines TRBV4-3 with TRBJ1-2; TRBD1 is possibly the D segment (6 matching bases). The sequencing input was PBMCs. Read as DNA, the sequence is TGCGCCAGCAGCCAAGACGGGCAGGGGACCTATGGCTACGCCTTC. This sequence encodes CASSQDGQGTYGYAF.